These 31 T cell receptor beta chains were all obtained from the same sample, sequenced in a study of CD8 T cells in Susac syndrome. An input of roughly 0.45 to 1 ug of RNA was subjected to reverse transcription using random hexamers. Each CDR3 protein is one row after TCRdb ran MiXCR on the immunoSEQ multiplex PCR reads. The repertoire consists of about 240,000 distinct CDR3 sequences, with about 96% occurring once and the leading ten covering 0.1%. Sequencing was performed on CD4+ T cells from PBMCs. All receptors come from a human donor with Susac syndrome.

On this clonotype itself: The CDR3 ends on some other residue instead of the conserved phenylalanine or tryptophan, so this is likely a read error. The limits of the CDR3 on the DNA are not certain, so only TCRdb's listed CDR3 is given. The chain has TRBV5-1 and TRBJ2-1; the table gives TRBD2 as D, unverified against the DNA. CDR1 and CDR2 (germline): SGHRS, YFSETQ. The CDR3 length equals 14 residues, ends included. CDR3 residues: CASSLAESSGRNIL.

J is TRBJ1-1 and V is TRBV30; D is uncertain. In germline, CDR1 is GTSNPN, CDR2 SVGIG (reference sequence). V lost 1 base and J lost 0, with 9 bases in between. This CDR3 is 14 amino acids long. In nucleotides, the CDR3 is TGTGCCTGGAGTGGTGGCAGTTTGAACACTGAAGCTTTCTTT. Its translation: CAWSGGSLNTEAFF.

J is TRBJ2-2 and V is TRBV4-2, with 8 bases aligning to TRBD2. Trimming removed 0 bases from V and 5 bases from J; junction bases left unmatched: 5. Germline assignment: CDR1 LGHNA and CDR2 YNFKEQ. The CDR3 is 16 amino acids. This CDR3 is CASSQEASGSTGELFF. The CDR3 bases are TGTGCCAGCAGCCAAGAGGCTAGCGGGTCGACCGGGGAGCTGTTTTTT.

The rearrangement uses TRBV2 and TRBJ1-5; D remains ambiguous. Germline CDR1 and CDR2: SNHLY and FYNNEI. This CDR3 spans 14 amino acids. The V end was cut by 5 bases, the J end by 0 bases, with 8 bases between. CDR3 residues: CASSSSNSNQPQHF. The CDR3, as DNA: TGTGCCAGCAGTTCCTCGAATAGCAATCAGCCCCAGCATTTT.

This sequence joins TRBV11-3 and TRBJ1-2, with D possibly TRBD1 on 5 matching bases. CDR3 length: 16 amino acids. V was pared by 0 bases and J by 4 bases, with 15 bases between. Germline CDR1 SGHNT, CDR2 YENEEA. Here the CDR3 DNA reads TGTGCCAGCAGCTTAGAGTATAGGGGCGGCGGCTATGGCTACACCTTC. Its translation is CASSLEYRGGGYGYTF.

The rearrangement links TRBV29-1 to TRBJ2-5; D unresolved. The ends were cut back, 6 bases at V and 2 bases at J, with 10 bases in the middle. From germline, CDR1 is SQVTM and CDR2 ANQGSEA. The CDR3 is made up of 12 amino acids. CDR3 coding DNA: TGCAGCGTATCGACGAATCAAGAGACCCAGTACTTC. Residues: CSVSTNQETQYF. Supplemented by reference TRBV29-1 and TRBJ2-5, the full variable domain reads SAVISQKPSRDICQRGTSLTIQCQVDSQVTMMFWYRQQPGQSLTLIATANQGSEATYESGFVIDKFPISRPNLTFSTLTVSNMSPEDSSIYLCSVSTNQETQYFGPGTRLLVL.

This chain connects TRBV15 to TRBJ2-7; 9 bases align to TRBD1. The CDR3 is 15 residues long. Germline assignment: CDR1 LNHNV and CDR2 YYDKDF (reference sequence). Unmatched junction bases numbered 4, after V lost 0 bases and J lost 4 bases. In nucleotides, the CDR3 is TGTGCCACCAGCAGAGATCCCGGGACAGGGTACGAGCAGTACTTC. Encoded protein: CATSRDPGTGYEQYF.

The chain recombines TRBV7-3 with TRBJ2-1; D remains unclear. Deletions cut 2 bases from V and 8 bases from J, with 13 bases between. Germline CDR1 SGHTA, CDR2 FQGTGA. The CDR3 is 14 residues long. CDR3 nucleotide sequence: TGTGCCAGCAGCTTACGACCATCGGTCGATGAGCAGTTCTTC. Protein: CASSLRPSVDEQFF.

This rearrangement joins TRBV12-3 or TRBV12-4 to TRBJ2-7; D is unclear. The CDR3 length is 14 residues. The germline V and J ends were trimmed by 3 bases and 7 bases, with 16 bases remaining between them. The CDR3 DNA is TGTGCCAGCAGTTTCCCGGACGAATTAGGAGAGCAGTACTTC. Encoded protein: CASSFPDELGEQYF.

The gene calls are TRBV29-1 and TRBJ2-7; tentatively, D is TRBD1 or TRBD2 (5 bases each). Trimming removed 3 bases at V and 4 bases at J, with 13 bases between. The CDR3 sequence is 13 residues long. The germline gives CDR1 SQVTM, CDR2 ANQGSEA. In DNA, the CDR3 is TGCAGCGTTGATCGGGGACCCGATTACGAGCAGTACTTC. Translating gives CSVDRGPDYEQYF.

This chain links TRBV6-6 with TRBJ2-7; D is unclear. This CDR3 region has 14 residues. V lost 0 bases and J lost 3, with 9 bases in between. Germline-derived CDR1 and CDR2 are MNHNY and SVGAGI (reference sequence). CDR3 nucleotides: TGTGCCAGCAGTTACTCCTGGAGAGACTACGAGCAGTACTTC. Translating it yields CASSYSWRDYEQYF.

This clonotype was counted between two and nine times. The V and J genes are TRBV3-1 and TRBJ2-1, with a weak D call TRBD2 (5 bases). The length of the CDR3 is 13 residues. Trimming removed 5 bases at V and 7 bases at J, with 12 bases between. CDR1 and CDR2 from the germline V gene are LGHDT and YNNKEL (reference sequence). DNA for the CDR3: TGTGCCAGCAGCTTAAACCGGGGTAATGAGCAGTTCTTC. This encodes CASSLNRGNEQFF.

Here the CDR3 DNA reads TGTGCCAGCAGTCCGCTGGGGATGAACATTCAGTACTTC. Translation: CASSPLGMNIQYF. The V call is TRBV13, the J call TRBJ2-4, with D unclear. The CDR3 runs to 13 residues. With 6 bases removed from V and 7 bases from J, the gap between germline ends came to 13 bases. Germline V CDR1 and CDR2: PRHDT, FYEKMQ (reference sequence).

The CDR3: CASSQVRGGYHEQFF. Here the CDR3 DNA reads TGCGCCAGCAGCCAAGTCAGGGGAGGATATCATGAGCAGTTCTTC. The chain has TRBV4-1 and TRBJ2-1; D may correspond to TRBD1 or TRBD2 (6 bases each). Germline V gene lookup returns CDR1 MGHRA and CDR2 YSYEKL. V shed 1 base and J shed 8 bases, with 15 bases lying between them. The CDR3 spans 15 residues.

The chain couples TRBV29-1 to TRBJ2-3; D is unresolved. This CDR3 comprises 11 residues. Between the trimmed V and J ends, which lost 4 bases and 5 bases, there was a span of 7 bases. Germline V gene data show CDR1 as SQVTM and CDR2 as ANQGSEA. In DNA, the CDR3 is TGCAGCGTTGGGGTTGTAGATACGCAGTATTTT. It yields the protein CSVGVVDTQYF.

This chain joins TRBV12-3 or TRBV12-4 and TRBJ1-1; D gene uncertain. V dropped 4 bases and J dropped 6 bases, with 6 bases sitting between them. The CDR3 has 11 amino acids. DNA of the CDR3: TGTGCCAGCAGTTCGTATTCTGAAGCTTTCTTT. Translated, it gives CASSSYSEAFF.

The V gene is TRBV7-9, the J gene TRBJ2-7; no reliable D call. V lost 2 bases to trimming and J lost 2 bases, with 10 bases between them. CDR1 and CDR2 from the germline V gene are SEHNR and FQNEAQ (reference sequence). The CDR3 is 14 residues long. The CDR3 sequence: CASSLTLSPYEQYF. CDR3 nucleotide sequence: TGTGCCAGCAGCTTAACGCTCTCCCCCTACGAGCAGTACTTC.

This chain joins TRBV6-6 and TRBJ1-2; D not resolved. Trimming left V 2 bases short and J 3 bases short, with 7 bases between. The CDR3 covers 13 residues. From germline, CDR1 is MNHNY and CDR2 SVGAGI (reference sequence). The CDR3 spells CASSYEGDYGYTF. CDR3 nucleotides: TGTGCCAGCAGTTACGAGGGCGACTATGGCTACACCTTC.

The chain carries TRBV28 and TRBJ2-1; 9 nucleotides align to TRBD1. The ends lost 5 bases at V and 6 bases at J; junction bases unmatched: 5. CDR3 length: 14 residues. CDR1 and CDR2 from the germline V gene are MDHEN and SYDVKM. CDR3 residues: CASSTGQGRNEQFF. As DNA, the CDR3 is TGTGCCAGCAGTACCGGACAGGGGCGCAATGAGCAGTTCTTC.

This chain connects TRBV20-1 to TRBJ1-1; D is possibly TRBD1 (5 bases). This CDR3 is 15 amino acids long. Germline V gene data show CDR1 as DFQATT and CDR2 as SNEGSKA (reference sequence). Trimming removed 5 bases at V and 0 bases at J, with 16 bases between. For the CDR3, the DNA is TGCAGTGCTCCAGACAGAGCCCACATGAACACTGAAGCTTTCTTT. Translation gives CSAPDRAHMNTEAFF.

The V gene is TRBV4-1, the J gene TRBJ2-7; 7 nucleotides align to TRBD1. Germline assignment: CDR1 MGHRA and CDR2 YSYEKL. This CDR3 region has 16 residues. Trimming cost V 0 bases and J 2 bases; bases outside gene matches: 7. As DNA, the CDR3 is TGCGCCAGCAGCCAAGATCAGACAGGGAGACCCTACGAGCAGTACTTC. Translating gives CASSQDQTGRPYEQYF.

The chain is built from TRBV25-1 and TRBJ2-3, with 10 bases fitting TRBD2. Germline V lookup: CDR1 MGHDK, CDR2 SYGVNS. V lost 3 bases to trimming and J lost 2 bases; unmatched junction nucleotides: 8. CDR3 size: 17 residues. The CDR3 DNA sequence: TGTGCCAGCAGTGACCCCTATAGCGGGAGGCCCACAGATACGCAGTATTTT. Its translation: CASSDPYSGRPTDTQYF. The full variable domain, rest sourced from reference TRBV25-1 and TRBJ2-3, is EADIYQTPRYLVIGTGKKITLECSQTMGHDKMYWYQQDPGMELHLIHYSYGVNSTEKGDLSSESTVSRIRTEHFPLTLESARPSHTSQYLCASSDPYSGRPTDTQYFGPGTRLTVL.

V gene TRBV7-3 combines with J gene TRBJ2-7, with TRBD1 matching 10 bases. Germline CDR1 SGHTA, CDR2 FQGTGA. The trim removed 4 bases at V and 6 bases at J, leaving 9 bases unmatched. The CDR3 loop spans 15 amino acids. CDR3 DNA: TGTGCCAGCAGCTCTCAGGGGGGACAGGGGCGCGAGCAGTACTTC. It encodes CASSSQGGQGREQYF.

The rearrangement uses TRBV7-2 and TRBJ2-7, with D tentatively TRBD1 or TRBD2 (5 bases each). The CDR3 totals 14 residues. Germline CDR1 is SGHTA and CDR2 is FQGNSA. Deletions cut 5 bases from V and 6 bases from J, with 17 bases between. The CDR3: CASSPRAGISEQYF. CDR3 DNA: TGTGCCAGCAGCCCGAGGGCAGGGATTTCCGAGCAGTACTTC.

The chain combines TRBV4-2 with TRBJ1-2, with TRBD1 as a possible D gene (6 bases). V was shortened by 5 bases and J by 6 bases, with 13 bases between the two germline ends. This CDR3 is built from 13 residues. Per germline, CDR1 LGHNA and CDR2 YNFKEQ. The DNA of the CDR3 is TGTGCCAGCAGCATTGAAAGGGGGAATGGCTACACCTTC. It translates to CASSIERGNGYTF.

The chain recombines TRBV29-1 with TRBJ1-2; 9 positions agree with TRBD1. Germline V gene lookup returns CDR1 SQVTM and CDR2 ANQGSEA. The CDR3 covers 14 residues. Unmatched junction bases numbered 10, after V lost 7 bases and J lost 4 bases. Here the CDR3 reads CSATPGQGIYGYTF. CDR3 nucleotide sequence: TGCAGCGCCACCCCGGGACAGGGCATCTATGGCTACACCTTC.

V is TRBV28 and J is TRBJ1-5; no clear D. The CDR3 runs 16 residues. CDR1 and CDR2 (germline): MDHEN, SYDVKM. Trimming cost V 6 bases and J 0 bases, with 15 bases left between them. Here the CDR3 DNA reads TGTGCCAGCAGCTCATCGAGGGTGCTTAGCAATCAGCCCCAGCATTTT. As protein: CASSSSRVLSNQPQHF.

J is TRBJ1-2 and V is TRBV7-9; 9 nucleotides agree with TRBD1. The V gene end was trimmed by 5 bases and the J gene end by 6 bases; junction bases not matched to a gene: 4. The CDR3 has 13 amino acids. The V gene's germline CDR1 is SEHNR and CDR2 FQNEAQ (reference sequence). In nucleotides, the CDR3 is TGTGCCAGCAGCGGCGGGACAGGGCATGGCTACACCTTC. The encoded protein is CASSGGTGHGYTF.

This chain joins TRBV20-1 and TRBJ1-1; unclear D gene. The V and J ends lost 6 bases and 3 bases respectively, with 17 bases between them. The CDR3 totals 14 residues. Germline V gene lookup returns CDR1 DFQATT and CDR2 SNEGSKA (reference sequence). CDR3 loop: CSASLLSGYTEAFF. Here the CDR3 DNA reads TGCAGTGCCAGCCTCCTCAGCGGCTACACTGAAGCTTTCTTT.

For the CDR3, the DNA is TGTGCCAGCAGTTTGGGCAGACCCGAAAAACTGTTTTTT. Protein sequence: CASSLGRPEKLFF. The V and J genes are TRBV12-3 or TRBV12-4 and TRBJ1-4, with unresolved D. This CDR3 contains 13 residues. V was pared by 3 bases and J by 8 bases, with 10 bases between.

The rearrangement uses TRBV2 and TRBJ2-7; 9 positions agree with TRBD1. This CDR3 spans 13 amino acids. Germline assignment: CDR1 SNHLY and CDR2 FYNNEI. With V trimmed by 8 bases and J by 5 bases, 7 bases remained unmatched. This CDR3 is CASDGTGSHEQYF. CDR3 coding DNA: TGTGCCAGCGACGGGACAGGGAGTCACGAGCAGTACTTC.